This passage covers 26 T cell receptor beta chains from one sample sequenced in a study of cytomegalovirus exposure and HLA in healthy donors. PCR employed 60 Vbeta and 13 Jbeta primers. TCRdb's table, derived via immunoSEQ multiplex PCR, lists solely in-frame clones and lacks some. The sample has about 130,000 clones; approximately 72% are singletons. What was sequenced was PBMCs. The receptor set was obtained from a human donor in good health.

Note on this clone: A junction end diverges from the germline sequence, so it may reflect a read error. The V call is TRBV7-7, the J call TRBJ2-2; 7 bases fit TRBD1. Germline CDR1 reads SSHAT; CDR2 reads FNYEAQ (reference sequence). CDR3 length equals 13 residues. The CDR3 DNA reads TGTGCTAGCAGCTTTCAGGGGGCCGGGGAGCTGTTTTTT. This codes for CASSFQGAGELFF.

The chain has TRBV27 and TRBJ2-5; perhaps TRBD1 as D (6 bases). Trimming stripped 5 bases from V and 5 bases from J, with 15 bases between. The CDR3 extends over 14 amino acids. The V gene's germline CDR1 is MNHEY and CDR2 SMNVEV (reference sequence). The CDR3 sequence is CASSPTGQRETQYF. CDR3 coding DNA: TGTGCCAGCAGTCCCACCGGACAGCGGGAGACCCAGTACTTC.

The chain has TRBV4-3 and TRBJ2-3; D gene uncertain. There are 18 residues in the CDR3. The germline V gene encodes CDR1 LGHNA and CDR2 YSLEER. V lost 0 bases and J 4 bases, leaving 20 bases between the germline ends. The CDR3 bases are TGCGCCAGCAGCCAAGAGGCGGTAACCGACTCACTGGCAGATACGCAGTATTTT. Amino acids: CASSQEAVTDSLADTQYF.

This clone showed up just a few times. V usage is TRBV7-2 and J usage is TRBJ2-3, with 13 bases that match TRBD2. The CDR3 runs 15 residues. CDR1 and CDR2 from the germline V gene are SGHTA and FQGNSA. J gave up 3 bases and V 4 bases, and 1 base lay outside the gene matches. The CDR3 protein is CASSWTSGSTDTQYF. The CDR3 region has the DNA TGTGCCAGCAGCTGGACTAGCGGGAGTACAGATACGCAGTATTTT. The full variable domain, in which reference TRBV7-2 and TRBJ2-3 provide the parts outside the CDR3, is GAGVSQSPSNKVTEKGKDVELRCDPISGHTALYWYRQSLGQGLEFLIYFQGNSAPDKSGLPSDRFSAERTGGSVSTLTIQRTQQEDSAVYLCASSWTSGSTDTQYFGPGTRLTVL.

This clone was observed a handful of times. The V call is TRBV2, the J call TRBJ2-7; D is unresolved. The CDR3 spans 15 residues. Germline V gene data show CDR1 as SNHLY and CDR2 as FYNNEI. V lost 3 bases, J lost 3 bases, and 15 bases lay in between. DNA of the CDR3: TGTGCCAGCAGTGATGCTGAGCGTGAAGTCTACGAGCAGTACTTC. Its protein is CASSDAEREVYEQYF.

V usage is TRBV19 and J usage is TRBJ2-5, with a weak D call TRBD2 (5 bases). Germline V gives CDR1 LNHDA, CDR2 SQIVND (reference sequence). The CDR3 totals 14 residues. Trimming took 7 bases from V and 2 from J, leaving 14 bases between them. The CDR3: CASTPTGIQETQYF. The CDR3 nucleotides are TGTGCCAGTACCCCGACGGGAATACAAGAGACCCAGTACTTC.

The genes are TRBV4-1 and TRBJ1-4; D is unclear. CDR1 and CDR2 (germline): MGHRA, YSYEKL. The CDR3 is made up of 17 amino acids. V gave up 0 bases and J gave up 0 bases, with 11 bases separating them. CDR3 amino acids: CASSQDAPRATNEKLFF. DNA for the CDR3: TGCGCCAGCAGCCAAGATGCCCCTCGGGCAACTAATGAAAAACTGTTTTTT.

This chain uses TRBV29-1 with TRBJ2-3; D is perhaps TRBD2 (6 bases). V was trimmed by 1 base and J by 0 bases, leaving 8 bases between them. Germline V gene sequence: CDR1 SQVTM, CDR2 ANQGSEA. This CDR3 has 14 residues. The CDR3 DNA sequence: TGCAGCGTTGAAGGGAGGGTTAGCACAGATACGCAGTATTTT. The encoded protein is CSVEGRVSTDTQYF.

The genes are TRBV5-6 and TRBJ1-1, with D hard to call. The CDR3 has 14 amino acids. The V gene lost 0 bases and the J gene lost 2 bases, with 8 bases spanning the gap. CDR1 is SGHDT, CDR2 YYEEEE, per germline. In DNA form, the CDR3 reads TGTGCCAGCAGCTTGGTGAGCGGAAACACTGAAGCTTTCTTT. Translating gives CASSLVSGNTEAFF.

CDR3: CASSQATGDNSPLHF. The CDR3 DNA sequence: TGTGCCAGCAGCCAAGCTACAGGGGATAATTCACCCCTCCACTTT. The chain carries TRBV14 and TRBJ1-6, with TRBD1 matching over 7 bases. This CDR3 spans 15 amino acids. Losses at the gene ends were 1 base for V and 5 bases for J; bases not matched to a gene: 2. The V gene's germline CDR1 is SGHDN and CDR2 FVKESK.

The chain uses TRBV7-2 and TRBJ2-7; 7 nucleotides align to TRBD2. Unmatched junction bases numbered 9, after V lost 1 base and J lost 6 bases. This CDR3 has 15 residues. Germline V CDR1 and CDR2: SGHTA, FQGNSA. CDR3 sequence reads: CASSLDGAGSSEQYF. The CDR3 DNA follows: TGTGCCAGCAGCTTAGATGGAGCGGGAAGCTCCGAGCAGTACTTC.

The J gene is TRBJ2-1, the V gene TRBV7-2; D call uncertain. This CDR3 is 15 amino acids long. Trimming removed 0 bases from V and 7 bases from J, with 13 bases in between. Germline CDR1 SGHTA, CDR2 FQGNSA. CDR3: CASSLAQGRRNEQFF. Here the CDR3 DNA reads TGTGCCAGCAGCTTAGCTCAAGGAAGGCGGAATGAGCAGTTCTTC.

This clone was recorded a few times. The chain carries TRBV14 and TRBJ2-7, with D uncertain. The V end lost 5 bases, the J end lost 6 bases, and 14 bases lay between the germline ends. The germline gives CDR1 SGHDN, CDR2 FVKESK. This CDR3 has 13 amino acids. The CDR3 sequence: CASSSPLYGEQYF. The CDR3 coding sequence is TGTGCCAGCAGCTCCCCCCTTTACGGCGAGCAGTACTTC. The full variable domain, in which reference TRBV14 and TRBJ2-7 provide the parts outside the CDR3, is EAGVTQFPSHSVIEKGQTVTLRCDPISGHDNLYWYRRVMGKEIKFLLHFVKESKQDESGMPNNRFLAERTGGTYSTLKVQPAELEDSGVYFCASSSPLYGEQYFGPGTRLTVT.

This clone has just a few counts. The rearrangement joins TRBV5-6 to TRBJ2-3; D not certain. The germline V gene encodes CDR1 SGHDT and CDR2 YYEEEE. V was clipped by 2 bases and J by 0 bases, with 16 bases between them. The CDR3 totals 17 residues. As DNA, the CDR3 is TGTGCCAGCAGCTTCGGCGCTTACGCAGCGAGCACAGATACGCAGTATTTT. It translates to CASSFGAYAASTDTQYF.

The count of this clone is one. In nucleotides, the CDR3 is TGTGCCATCAGTGAGAAGGAGAACTATGGCTACACCTTC. This sequence encodes CAISEKENYGYTF. The chain links TRBV10-3 to TRBJ1-2; D is ambiguous. V was trimmed by 2 bases and J by 2 bases, leaving 6 bases between them. This CDR3 comprises 13 residues. CDR1 and CDR2 from the germline V gene are ENHRY and SYGVKD.

This rearrangement joins TRBV29-1 to TRBJ2-3, with D perhaps TRBD1 (6 bases). V lost 4 bases to trimming and J lost 2 bases, with 10 bases between them. This CDR3 has 13 amino acids. The germline V gene has CDR1 SQVTM and CDR2 ANQGSEA. CDR3: CSVGTVHTDTQYF. CDR3 DNA sequence: TGCAGCGTTGGGACAGTTCACACAGATACGCAGTATTTT.

This CDR3 is CASTPTDRISYEQYF. The CDR3 nucleotides are TGTGCCAGCACCCCCACGGACAGGATCTCCTACGAGCAGTACTTC. V gene TRBV25-1 combines with J gene TRBJ2-5; 7 bases fit TRBD1. The assigned J gene may be wrong: the sequence end matches TRBJ2-7 better. Germline V CDR1 and CDR2: MGHDK, SYGVNS. This CDR3 is 15 amino acids long.

The chain combines TRBV6-6 with TRBJ1-1; a weak D match, TRBD1 (5 bases). Deletions cut 6 bases from V and 8 bases from J, with 10 bases between. Germline CDR1 MNHNY, CDR2 SVGAGI (reference sequence). This CDR3 is 11 amino acids long. The DNA for the CDR3 is TGTGCCAGCAGCCCGGGGGTAGAAGCTTTCTTT. Translated, it gives CASSPGVEAFF.

The table lists this clone with a count of one. The CDR3 DNA reads as TGTGCCAGCAGCGCCCAGGGGGACCCCTACGAGCAGTACTTC. Its protein is CASSAQGDPYEQYF. V usage is TRBV5-4 and J usage is TRBJ2-7, with 7 bases aligning to TRBD1. CDR1 and CDR2 (germline): SGHNT, YYREEE (reference sequence). The V gene end was trimmed by 4 bases and the J gene end by 2 bases; junction bases not matched to a gene: 6. This CDR3 is 14 amino acids long.

The V and J genes are TRBV5-5 and TRBJ2-3; TRBD2 aligns across 7 bases. With 0 bases clipped from V and 6 bases from J, the junction kept 10 bases outside the gene matches. Per germline, CDR1 SGHKS and CDR2 YYEKEE (reference sequence). There are 16 residues in the CDR3. CDR3 DNA: TGTGCCAGCAGCTTGGATCCAGGAGGGAGGGCGGATACGCAGTATTTT. This encodes CASSLDPGGRADTQYF.

CDR3 DNA sequence: TGCAGCACCCGGGGACTAGGGTACAATGAGCAGTTCTTC. Amino acid sequence: CSTRGLGYNEQFF. This rearrangement joins TRBV29-1 to TRBJ2-1; 8 bases align to TRBD2. V lost 8 bases and J lost 4; bases outside the gene matches: 7. This CDR3 has 13 residues. From germline, CDR1 is SQVTM and CDR2 ANQGSEA.

This clone was counted only a few times. The chain has TRBV5-1 and TRBJ1-1, with 9 bases fitting TRBD1. This CDR3 is 14 amino acids long. The V gene end was trimmed by 3 bases and the J gene end by 5 bases; junction bases not matched to a gene: 5. Germline CDR1 SGHRS, CDR2 YFSETQ. Here the CDR3 DNA reads TGCGCCAGCAGCTATATGACAGGGGGAACTGAAGCTTTCTTT. Translation gives CASSYMTGGTEAFF. The full variable domain, its missing parts supplied by reference TRBV5-1 and TRBJ1-1, is KAGVTQTPRYLIKTRGQQVTLSCSPISGHRSVSWYQQTPGQGLQFLFEYFSETQRNKGNFPGRFSGRQFSNSRSEMNVSTLELGDSALYLCASSYMTGGTEAFFGQGTRLTVV.

The chain is built from TRBV19 and TRBJ1-1; 9 bases match TRBD1. Germline V gene data show CDR1 as LNHDA and CDR2 as SQIVND (reference sequence). With V trimmed by 6 bases and J by 8 bases, 7 bases remained unmatched. CDR3 length: 13 amino acids. The CDR3 here is CASRDRGRAEAFF. The CDR3 DNA is TGTGCCAGTAGGGACAGGGGACGTGCGGAAGCTTTCTTT.

The CDR3 here is CASSFLAEFF. The CDR3 DNA follows: TGTGCCAGCAGCTTCTTAGCGGAGTTCTTC. V is TRBV7-9 and J is TRBJ2-1, with D perhaps matching TRBD2 (6 bases). The germline gives CDR1 SEHNR, CDR2 FQNEAQ (reference sequence). The CDR3 contains 10 residues. Trimming removed 3 bases at V and 14 bases at J, with 8 bases between.

The V and J genes are TRBV19 and TRBJ2-7; D not resolved. Trimming stripped 5 bases from V and 6 bases from J, with 17 bases between. The CDR3 contains 14 residues. CDR1 is LNHDA and CDR2 is SQIVND in the germline V gene (reference sequence). This chain's CDR3 is CASSSPVAGSEQYF. The CDR3 DNA is TGTGCCAGTAGTTCCCCCGTAGCTGGGTCCGAGCAGTACTTC.

This clone occurred once. The CDR3 DNA follows: TGTGCCAGCAGCCCTTCGACTAGCGGGGCCCCCTACGAGCAGTACTTC. Translated, it gives CASSPSTSGAPYEQYF. This sequence joins TRBV9 and TRBJ2-7; 11 nucleotides match TRBD2. The CDR3 extends over 16 amino acids. V lost 4 bases and J lost 2; bases outside the gene matches: 8. CDR1 is SGDLS, CDR2 YYNGEE, per germline.